What follows are 23 T cell receptor beta chains derived from one specimen sequenced in a study of cytomegalovirus exposure and HLA in healthy donors. Repertoires were generated with immunoSEQ multiplex PCR, while TCRdb's copy carries only in-frame clones and drops some. This table has 350,000 or so clones, 80% to 90% appearing once. The specimen sequenced was PBMCs. These receptors were obtained from a woman aged 18-29 years in good health and CMV-seronegative.

The V call is TRBV9, the J call TRBJ2-7, with TRBD1 matching 8 bases. After removal of 4 bases from V and 6 bases from J, the junction contained 21 bases not matched to a gene. Germline loops: CDR1 SGDLS, CDR2 YYNGEE. The CDR3 length is 18 residues. CDR3: CASSPWTGTWATRFEQYF. CDR3 DNA: TGTGCCAGCAGCCCCTGGACAGGGACTTGGGCTACTCGGTTCGAGCAGTACTTC.

For this clone: Other nucleotide sequences in the sample specify the same CDR3. This CDR3 is CASSGQGGSNQPQHF. The CDR3 DNA follows: TGTGCCAGCAGTGGGCAGGGAGGTAGCAATCAGCCCCAGCATTTT. This sequence joins TRBV2 and TRBJ1-5, with a possible D match to TRBD1 (5 bases). This CDR3 has 15 amino acids. Germline values: CDR1 SNHLY, CDR2 FYNNEI. Trimming shortened V by 4 bases and J by 0 bases, and 10 bases separated the two germline ends.

The chain recombines TRBV27 with TRBJ1-5; D is undetermined. CDR1 and CDR2 from the germline V gene are MNHEY and SMNVEV (reference sequence). V shed 6 bases and J shed 1 base, with 16 bases lying between them. The CDR3 sequence is 16 residues long. The CDR3 DNA sequence: TGTGCCAGCAGCCCCCGACTGGTACTCAGCAATCAGCCCCAGCATTTT. Translated: CASSPRLVLSNQPQHF.

Comment on this clone: The identical CDR3 is also encoded by other nucleotide sequences in the sample. This rearrangement joins TRBV27 to TRBJ1-1, with a weak D call TRBD1 (6 bases). Trimming removed 2 bases at V and 2 bases at J, with 9 bases between. This CDR3 has 14 amino acids. Germline lookup yields CDR1 MNHEY and CDR2 SMNVEV (reference sequence). The CDR3 DNA reads as TGTGCCAGCAGTTTAAGGGACAAAAACACTGAAGCTTTCTTT. It translates to CASSLRDKNTEAFF.

The rearrangement joins TRBV13 to TRBJ1-2; D is undetermined. CDR3 length: 17 amino acids. Trimming removed 2 bases from V and 1 base from J, with 17 bases in between. Germline loops: CDR1 PRHDT, CDR2 FYEKMQ (reference sequence). The CDR3 bases are TGTGCCAGCAGCTTATCCGGCGGCCCCACGATTAACTATGGCTACACCTTC. It specifies CASSLSGGPTINYGYTF.

A word on this clone: Other DNA variants within this sample encode the same CDR3. The chain couples TRBV5-1 to TRBJ2-5, with a tentative D call TRBD1 (6 bases). In germline, CDR1 is SGHRS, CDR2 YFSETQ. CDR3 size: 14 residues. Trimming removed 0 bases at V and 2 bases at J, with 8 bases between. The CDR3 coding sequence is TGCGCCAGCAGCTTGGGACAGGAACAAGAGACCCAGTACTTC. Translating gives CASSLGQEQETQYF.

The V call is TRBV2, the J call TRBJ2-5; D possibly corresponds to TRBD2 (5 bases). V lost 3 bases to trimming and J lost 5 bases, with 10 bases between them. Germline V gene sequence: CDR1 SNHLY, CDR2 FYNNEI. CDR3 length equals 13 residues. CDR3 sequence: CASSDSELETQYF. In DNA form, the CDR3 reads TGTGCCAGCAGTGATAGCGAGTTGGAGACCCAGTACTTC.

The chain couples TRBV7-6 to TRBJ2-1, with 12 bases fitting TRBD2. Germline CDR1 and CDR2: SGHVS and FNYEAQ. The CDR3 extends over 20 amino acids. The J segment lost 0 bases and the V segment lost 3 bases, leaving 12 bases of the junction unmatched. CDR3 loop: CASSLEASGRARSSYNEQFF. In DNA form, the CDR3 reads TGTGCCAGCAGCTTGGAAGCTAGCGGGAGGGCTCGGAGCTCCTACAATGAGCAGTTCTTC.

This clone was counted only a few times. The gene calls are TRBV10-3 and TRBJ2-1; 7 bases map to TRBD2. The CDR3 consists of 11 residues. Germline CDR1 and CDR2: ENHRY and SYGVKD. V shed 10 bases and J 11 bases; nucleotides not matched to a gene: 8. The CDR3 here is CASAGRDQQFF. The CDR3 DNA is TGTGCCAGCGCGGGGAGGGATCAGCAGTTCTTC.

The CDR3 region has the DNA TGTGCCAGCTCACCAAGGAGCGAGGCTCCAAGCTCTGGAAACACCATATATTTT. Protein product: CASSPRSEAPSSGNTIYF. The gene calls are TRBV18 and TRBJ1-3; D is ambiguous. This CDR3 spans 18 amino acids. The germline gives CDR1 KGHSH, CDR2 LQKENI. The V and J ends lost 2 bases and 0 bases respectively, with 17 bases between them. Looking up the rest from reference TRBV18 and TRBJ1-3 gives the full variable domain: NAGVMQNPRHLVRRRGQEARLRCSPMKGHSHVYWYRQLPEEGLKFMVYLQKENIIDESGMPKERFSAEFPKEGPSILRIQQVVRGDSAAYFCASSPRSEAPSSGNTIYFGEGSWLTVV.

This rearrangement joins TRBV2 to TRBJ2-3; possible D gene TRBD2, 5 bases. The V end was cut by 6 bases, the J end by 6 bases, with 13 bases between. This CDR3 has 13 amino acids. The V gene's germline CDR1 is SNHLY and CDR2 FYNNEI. CDR3 DNA: TGTGCCAGCAGAACAGTCCCGGGGGATACGCAGTATTTT. Translation: CASRTVPGDTQYF.

This sequence joins TRBV9 and TRBJ2-7; D uncertain. Germline CDR1 reads SGDLS; CDR2 reads YYNGEE. V lost 5 bases, J lost 2 bases, and 14 bases lay in between. The CDR3 sequence is 14 residues long. The CDR3 spells CASSFLSETYEQYF. CDR3 nucleotide sequence: TGTGCCAGCAGTTTCCTTTCGGAGACCTACGAGCAGTACTTC.

Regarding this clone: Distinct nucleotide sequences in the sample also encode this CDR3. The chain is built from TRBV4-3 and TRBJ1-1, with D maybe TRBD1 (5 bases). Trimming stripped 4 bases from V and 1 base from J, with 7 bases between. Germline V gene sequence: CDR1 LGHNA, CDR2 YSLEER. The CDR3 runs to 13 residues. The CDR3: CASSLTGNTEAFF. The CDR3 DNA follows: TGCGCCAGCAGCCTTACAGGGAACACTGAAGCTTTCTTT.

This rearrangement joins TRBV28 to TRBJ1-5, with D perhaps TRBD1 (6 bases). Trimming cost V 5 bases and J 6 bases, with 20 bases left between them. Germline V CDR1 and CDR2: MDHEN, SYDVKM. The CDR3 has 16 amino acids. This CDR3 reads CASSAVGGARGQPQHF. DNA for the CDR3: TGTGCCAGCAGTGCCGTTGGGGGGGCGCGGGGTCAGCCCCAGCATTTT.

J is TRBJ2-2 and V is TRBV5-6, with D unclear. The length of the CDR3 is 16 residues. V lost 0 bases, J lost 7 bases, and 16 bases lay in between. Germline V gives CDR1 SGHDT, CDR2 YYEEEE. CDR3 sequence (DNA): TGTGCCAGCAGCTTGGGTTCCGCAAGCGCCGGCGGGGAGCTGTTTTTT. As protein: CASSLGSASAGGELFF.

The chain has TRBV28 and TRBJ2-6; D uncertain. This CDR3 region has 13 residues. Between the trimmed V and J ends, which lost 5 bases and 9 bases, there was a span of 11 bases. Germline values: CDR1 MDHEN, CDR2 SYDVKM. CDR3 sequence reads: CASSQITGNVLTF. Written as DNA, the CDR3 is TGTGCCAGCAGTCAAATCACGGGCAACGTCCTGACTTTC.

This chain uses TRBV12-2 with TRBJ1-5; TRBD1 is taken as the D call from the table, unchecked against the DNA. TRBV12-2 is labeled a pseudogene. The CDR3 spans 15 residues. CDR3 coding DNA: TGTGCAAGTCGCCCCGAGGGACAGGGGGCTCAGCCCCAGCATTTT. Its protein product is CASRPEGQGAQPQHF.

Turning to this clone: Other DNA sequences in this sample translate to the same CDR3. This chain uses TRBV5-6 with TRBJ2-1; 16 bases fit TRBD2. CDR3 size: 15 residues. Germline V gene lookup returns CDR1 SGHDT and CDR2 YYEEEE. After removal of 4 bases from V and 8 bases from J, the junction contained 3 bases not matched to a gene. CDR3 sequence reads: CASSLGLAGGYEQFF. In nucleotides, the CDR3 is TGTGCCAGCAGCCTGGGACTAGCGGGAGGGTATGAGCAGTTCTTC.

The J gene is TRBJ1-4, the V gene TRBV6-5, with 7 bases aligning to TRBD1. CDR1 is MNHEY and CDR2 is SVGAGI in the germline V gene. The trim removed 4 bases at V and 7 bases at J, leaving 9 bases unmatched. The CDR3 is 15 residues long. The DNA of the CDR3 is TGTGCCAGCAGTTCAGAGGGACAGTTGCTTGAAAAACTGTTTTTT. Encoded protein: CASSSEGQLLEKLFF.

V usage is TRBV19 and J usage is TRBJ1-5, with D possibly matching TRBD1 (5 bases). The CDR3 is made up of 16 amino acids. Trimming stripped 4 bases from V and 2 bases from J, with 15 bases between. Germline lookup yields CDR1 LNHDA and CDR2 SQIVND (reference sequence). In DNA, the CDR3 is TGTGCCAGTAGTACCAGGTCCGGGGGAGGCAATCAGCCCCAGCATTTT. Translating it yields CASSTRSGGGNQPQHF.

The V gene is TRBV11-1, the J gene TRBJ1-2; D is undetermined. The ends were cut back, 1 base at V and 5 bases at J, with 11 bases in the middle. The CDR3 spans 14 residues. Germline V gives CDR1 SGHAT, CDR2 FQDESV (reference sequence). In DNA form, the CDR3 reads TGTGCCAGCAGCTTAGATTGGCAGGATTATGGCTACACCTTC. Protein sequence: CASSLDWQDYGYTF.

DNA for the CDR3: TGTGCCAGCAGCCGTTGGTCTGCCCAGTACAATGAGCAGTTCTTC. It codes for CASSRWSAQYNEQFF. The V and J genes are TRBV7-6 and TRBJ2-1; D is ambiguous. The CDR3 is 15 residues long. Trimming cost V 5 bases and J 4 bases, with 15 bases left between them. Germline V CDR1 and CDR2: SGHVS, FNYEAQ.

CDR3 DNA: TGTGCCAGCAGCTTGGCGGCAGGGGGCGAATATGGCTACACCTTC. This codes for CASSLAAGGEYGYTF. The chain recombines TRBV5-4 with TRBJ1-2, with 8 bases that match TRBD1. V dropped 0 bases and J dropped 5; count of bases not matched to a gene: 6. Germline CDR1 reads SGHNT; CDR2 reads YYREEE (reference sequence). The CDR3 spans 15 residues.